In this sample, the clone carrying this T cell receptor (beta chain) turned up many times. Its antigen is undetermined. The data originate from a study of T cells in Graves' hyperthyroidism and ophthalmopathy. Study findings and constraints: Blood samples included most of the expanded thyroid clonotypes exceeding 0.001. Ophthalmopathy was separated from stable hyperthyroidism by a 13 V-J model.

The CDR3 has 15 residues. V lost 7 bases and J lost 4; bases outside the gene matches: 12. The V gene's germline CDR1 is MNHNS and CDR2 SASEGT. Ophthalmopathy patients all had a Clinical Activity Score of at least 3, a NOSPECS grade of at least 4 and disease under 3 months old. Investigators excluded patients with uncontrolled infection, other autoimmune disease, pregnancy or lactation. It was RNA transcripts that yielded the amplified TCR beta CDR3 regions. The HTBI primer set served for first-round RT-PCR of the TCR CDR3. TCRdb called the multiplex PCR reads again in MiXCR, with one record for every CDR3 protein. The table has about 600,000 distinct CDR3 sequences, 14% seen once.

Sequenced: blood. The receptor was derived from a woman aged 18 to 35 with Graves' ophthalmopathy. The chain employs TRBV6-1 and TRBJ1-2, with 7 bases that match TRBD1. CDR3 DNA: TGTGCCAGCACCAGAAGTGGGGGACAGATCTATGGCTACACCTTC. Its translation: CASTRSGGQIYGYTF.